Sequencing of this T cell receptor beta chain was carried out in a study of radiation and T cells in renal cell carcinoma. The study's findings and limits: Top tumor clonotypes rose in blood 2 weeks post-radiation, then contracted.

As for time point: blood 2 weeks post-SBRT. The treatment here: 15 Gy SBRT to primary tumor, nephrectomy 4 weeks later. The patient's renal cell carcinoma had clear cell pathology. Data came from immunoSEQ multiplex PCR; TCRdb stores just in-frame clones and leaves some out. The sample has over 55,000 clones, about 80% seen once. As to this clone: What it binds is unknown. Other DNA sequences in the same sample also yield this CDR3.

Germline V gene sequence: CDR1 GTSNPN, CDR2 SVGIG (reference sequence). CDR3 length equals 13 residues. V was trimmed by 0 bases and J by 8 bases, leaving 13 bases between them. The sample was blood, taken from a patient whose treatment included radiotherapy and nephrectomy. The chain has TRBV30 and TRBJ1-1, with D possibly TRBD1 on 6 matching bases. The sequence was obtained from a man in his sixties with renal cell carcinoma. The CDR3 region has the DNA TGTGCCTGGAGTGTTGGGGGGGGGCGGGAAGCTTTCTTT. This gives the protein CAWSVGGGREAFF.